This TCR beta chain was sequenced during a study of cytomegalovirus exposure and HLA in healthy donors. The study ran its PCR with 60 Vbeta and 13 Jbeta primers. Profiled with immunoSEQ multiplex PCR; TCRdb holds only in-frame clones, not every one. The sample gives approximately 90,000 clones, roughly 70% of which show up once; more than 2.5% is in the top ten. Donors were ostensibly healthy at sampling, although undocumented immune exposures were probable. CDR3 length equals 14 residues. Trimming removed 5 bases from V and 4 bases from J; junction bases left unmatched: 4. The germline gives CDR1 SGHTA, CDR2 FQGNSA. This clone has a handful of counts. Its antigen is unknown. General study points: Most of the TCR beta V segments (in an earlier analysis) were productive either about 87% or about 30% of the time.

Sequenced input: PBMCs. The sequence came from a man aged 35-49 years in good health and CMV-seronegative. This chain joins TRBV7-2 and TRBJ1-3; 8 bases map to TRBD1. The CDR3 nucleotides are TGTGCCAGCAGCCCACAGGGGGGCGGAAACACCATATATTTT. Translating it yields CASSPQGGGNTIYF.